Shown below are 22 T cell receptor beta chains from a single sample sequenced in a study of T-cell memory formation after mild COVID-19. TCRdb re-derived calls from the 5' RACE reads in MiXCR, one entry per CDR3 protein. The repertoire holds about 210,000 distinct CDR3 sequences, with around 30% as singletons. Sequencing input: PBMCs or a T cell subset sorted from them (not recorded which). The receptor source for this set is an adult woman who had mild COVID-19 (a few samples of this study predate the infection). Cell type and time point are not known.

This clonotype was detected many times. The rearrangement links TRBV29-1 to TRBJ1-2, with 9 bases lining up with TRBD1. Germline values: CDR1 SQVTM, CDR2 ANQGSEA. This CDR3 contains 13 residues. V was pared by 7 bases and J by 6 bases, with 9 bases of the junction left unmatched. The CDR3, as DNA: TGCAGCGCTAGCCCGGGACAGGGTAATGGCTACACCTTC. This encodes CSASPGQGNGYTF. The variable domain in full, with the rest retrieved from reference TRBV29-1 and TRBJ1-2, is SAVISQKPSRDICQRGTSLTIQCQVDSQVTMMFWYRQQPGQSLTLIATANQGSEATYESGFVIDKFPISRPNLTFSTLTVSNMSPEDSSIYLCSASPGQGNGYTFGSGTRLTVV.

The chain carries TRBV18 and TRBJ2-5; D not resolved. Looked up from germline, CDR1 is KGHSH and CDR2 is LQKENI. V lost 2 bases and J lost 2, with 9 bases in between. The CDR3 is 14 amino acids. This CDR3 is CASSPNLGQETQYF. The CDR3 region has the DNA TGTGCCAGCTCACCAAACCTAGGACAAGAGACCCAGTACTTC. Based on the CDR3 plus reference TRBV18 and TRBJ2-5, the full variable domain is NAGVMQNPRHLVRRRGQEARLRCSPMKGHSHVYWYRQLPEEGLKFMVYLQKENIIDESGMPKERFSAEFPKEGPSILRIQQVVRGDSAAYFCASSPNLGQETQYFGPGTRLLVL.

This clonotype was counted ten times or more. The chain is built from TRBV15 and TRBJ2-1; D may correspond to TRBD1 or TRBD2 (5 bases each). V was pared by 4 bases and J by 2 bases, with 12 bases between. Germline-derived CDR1 and CDR2 are LNHNV and YYDKDF (reference sequence). This CDR3 has 15 residues. The CDR3 DNA follows: TGTGCCACCAGCAAAGGTAGAGGGGCCTACAATGAGCAGTTCTTC. It specifies CATSKGRGAYNEQFF.

This sequence joins TRBV4-1 and TRBJ2-1; TRBD1 agrees at 9 bases. Germline loops: CDR1 MGHRA, CDR2 YSYEKL. The trim removed 1 base at V and 4 bases at J, leaving 11 bases unmatched. The CDR3 covers 18 residues. CDR3 sequence reads: CASSQVFSGTGFYNEQFF. The CDR3 DNA reads TGCGCCAGCAGCCAAGTGTTCTCAGGGACAGGGTTTTACAATGAGCAGTTCTTC.

In this sample, this clonotype turned up a few times. The chain recombines TRBV19 with TRBJ2-5; perhaps D is TRBD1 or TRBD2 (5 bases each). Germline loops: CDR1 LNHDA, CDR2 SQIVND (reference sequence). This CDR3 comprises 13 residues. V dropped 7 bases and J dropped 2 bases, with 11 bases sitting between them. CDR3 sequence: CASTGRQQETQYF. Here the CDR3 DNA reads TGTGCCAGTACGGGACGGCAACAAGAGACCCAGTACTTC.

The rearrangement uses TRBV5-4 and TRBJ1-1; 7 bases are shared with TRBD1. CDR1 is SGHNT, CDR2 YYREEE, per germline (reference sequence). This CDR3 comprises 15 residues. Trimming at V came to 0 bases and at J to 3 bases, leaving 5 bases not matched to a gene. For the CDR3, the DNA is TGTGCCAGCAGCTTGGTAAGGGGGCAAGACACTGAAGCTTTCTTT. Its protein is CASSLVRGQDTEAFF. The entire variable domain, with the rest obtained from reference TRBV5-4 and TRBJ1-1, is as follows: ETGVTQSPTHLIKTRGQQVTLRCSSQSGHNTVSWYQQALGQGPQFIFQYYREEENGRGNFPPRFSGLQFPNYSSELNVNALELDDSALYLCASSLVRGQDTEAFFGQGTRLTVV.

This chain links TRBV24-1 with TRBJ2-3, with unresolved D. V gave up 4 bases and J gave up 8 bases, with 15 bases separating them. Germline V gene sequence: CDR1 KGHDR, CDR2 SFDVKD. This CDR3 has 14 residues. The CDR3 reads CATSDFPTPTTQYF. In nucleotides, the CDR3 is TGTGCCACCAGTGACTTCCCGACGCCAACTACGCAGTATTTT.

This clonotype appeared a few times. This chain joins TRBV15 and TRBJ2-1; 7 bases fit TRBD1. Germline V gives CDR1 LNHNV, CDR2 YYDKDF (reference sequence). The CDR3 sequence is 12 residues long. The V gene end was trimmed by 3 bases and the J gene end by 15 bases; junction bases not matched to a gene: 8. Written as DNA, the CDR3 is TGTGCCACCAGCAGGGAGACAGGGATAGGGTTCTTC. The encoded protein is CATSRETGIGFF.

The V gene is TRBV25-1, the J gene TRBJ2-2; perhaps TRBD2 as D (6 bases). Trimming cost V 2 bases and J 7 bases, with 14 bases left between them. This CDR3 region has 15 residues. In germline, CDR1 is MGHDK, CDR2 SYGVNS. The CDR3 sequence is CASSEPGTRNGELFF. The DNA of the CDR3 is TGTGCCAGCAGTGAACCCGGGACTCGTAACGGGGAGCTGTTTTTT.

This clonotype was seen more than once but under ten times. The CDR3 reads CASSYFPRTRRAGELFF. CDR3 sequence (DNA): TGTGCCAGCAGTTACTTTCCGAGGACCCGTAGGGCCGGGGAGCTGTTTTTT. The V and J genes are TRBV6-2 or TRBV6-3 and TRBJ2-2; no reliable D call. CDR1 and CDR2 (germline): MNHEY, SVGEGT. Trimming removed 1 base from V and 6 bases from J, with 18 bases in between. This CDR3 spans 17 amino acids.

The V call is TRBV4-2, the J call TRBJ2-7, with D possibly being TRBD2 (6 bases). Germline V gives CDR1 LGHNA, CDR2 YNFKEQ. V was trimmed by 0 bases and J by 3 bases, leaving 15 bases between them. The CDR3 sequence is 16 residues long. The CDR3, as DNA: TGTGCCAGCAGCCAAGATAGCGGTTACGATAGCTACGAGCAGTACTTC. This codes for CASSQDSGYDSYEQYF.

The genes are TRBV6-2 or TRBV6-3 and TRBJ2-7; D unclear. There are 13 residues in the CDR3. Germline-derived CDR1 and CDR2 are MNHEY and SVGEGT. Trimming pared 0 bases from V and 2 bases from J, leaving 5 bases between. The CDR3 DNA reads TGTGCCAGCAGTTACTCGCGAACCTACGAGCAGTACTTC. Translation gives CASSYSRTYEQYF.

V usage is TRBV4-1 and J usage is TRBJ2-3; D might be TRBD2 (6 bases). Trimming pared 1 base from V and 14 bases from J, leaving 16 bases between. This CDR3 has 13 amino acids. Germline CDR1 is MGHRA and CDR2 is YSYEKL. In nucleotides, the CDR3 is TGCGCCAGCAGCCAAGCGGTGACTAGTTCAGCGTATTTT. Amino acids: CASSQAVTSSAYF.

This clonotype turned up a few times. CDR3 DNA sequence: TGCGCCAGCAGCTTGGAGGGACATCGAGGAAGCTCCTACGAGCAGTACTTC. Translated, it gives CASSLEGHRGSSYEQYF. The chain recombines TRBV5-1 with TRBJ2-7; D may be TRBD1 (6 bases). Germline lookup yields CDR1 SGHRS and CDR2 YFSETQ. V lost 0 bases and J lost 0, with 16 bases in between. This CDR3 has 17 amino acids.

The gene calls are TRBV7-3 and TRBJ1-1; D may be TRBD1 (5 bases). The CDR3 extends over 14 amino acids. The V end lost 2 bases, the J end lost 4 bases, and 11 bases lay between the germline ends. Germline CDR1 is SGHTA and CDR2 is FQGTGA. CDR3 nucleotide sequence: TGTGCCAGCAGCTTAGCACACGGGACCACTGAAGCTTTCTTT. Encoded protein: CASSLAHGTTEAFF.

Only a few counts were recorded for this clonotype. The V and J genes are TRBV7-4 and TRBJ2-2, with 7 bases aligning to TRBD1. The junction had 7 bases not matched to a gene; V was cut back by 2 bases and J by 4 bases. CDR3 length: 16 residues. Germline V gene lookup returns CDR1 SGHVT and CDR2 SQSDAQ. The CDR3 nucleotides read TGTGCCAGCAGCTTAACCTGGGGACAGCTCACCGGGGAGCTGTTTTTT. Protein product: CASSLTWGQLTGELFF.

This clonotype occurred a few times. The chain uses TRBV12-3 or TRBV12-4 and TRBJ2-5; D might be TRBD2 (5 bases). V was cut by 2 bases and J by 9 bases, with 10 bases left in between. This CDR3 region has 12 residues. Written as DNA, the CDR3 is TGTGCCAGCAGTTTACTAGCAGGCGCCCAGTACTTC. It is translated as CASSLLAGAQYF.

This rearrangement joins TRBV5-8 to TRBJ2-7; 8 bases map to TRBD1. V trimming: 4 bases; J trimming: 1 base; junction bases outside the gene matches: 10. Germline values: CDR1 SGHTS, CDR2 YDEGEE. The CDR3 contains 16 residues. CDR3 DNA: TGTGCCAGCAGCCAAAGGACAGGGAAAGGATCCTACGAGCAGTACTTC. It encodes CASSQRTGKGSYEQYF.

V and J are TRBV6-2 or TRBV6-3 and TRBJ2-2; no clear D gene. This CDR3 region has 15 residues. V lost 6 bases, J lost 4 bases, and 15 bases lay in between. Germline V gives CDR1 MNHEY, CDR2 SVGEGT. This chain's CDR3 is CASSPLGLSTGELFF. The CDR3 bases are TGTGCCAGCAGCCCCCTCGGGCTGTCCACCGGGGAGCTGTTTTTT.

The chain uses TRBV24-1 and TRBJ2-2; TRBD1 is a possible D gene (6 bases). The V end lost 7 bases, the J end lost 7 bases, and 18 bases lay between the germline ends. Germline assignment: CDR1 KGHDR and CDR2 SFDVKD. This CDR3 is 15 amino acids long. CDR3: CATSGPWTVGGELFF. DNA of the CDR3: TGTGCCACCAGCGGACCCTGGACAGTTGGCGGGGAGCTGTTTTTT.

The chain recombines TRBV13 with TRBJ2-4; 9 bases are shared with TRBD2. CDR3 length: 17 amino acids. J lost 0 bases, V lost 1 base, and 4 bases had no gene match. The germline CDR1 and CDR2 sequences are PRHDT and FYEKMQ (reference sequence). CDR3 DNA sequence: TGTGCCAGCAGCTTAGCCCTAGCGGGGCTAGCCAAAAACATTCAGTACTTC. It encodes CASSLALAGLAKNIQYF. The full variable domain, its missing parts supplied by reference TRBV13 and TRBJ2-4, is AAGVIQSPRHLIKEKRETATLKCYPIPRHDTVYWYQQGPGQDPQFLISFYEKMQSDKGSIPDRFSAQQFSDYHSELNMSSLELGDSALYFCASSLALAGLAKNIQYFGAGTRLSVL.

CDR3 sequence reads: CSVEEARSMSYNEQFF. CDR3 in DNA: TGCAGCGTTGAAGAGGCGCGAAGTATGTCCTACAATGAGCAGTTCTTC. The J gene is TRBJ2-1, the V gene TRBV29-1, with D unresolved. Looked up from germline, CDR1 is SQVTM and CDR2 is ANQGSEA. The CDR3 consists of 16 residues. Trimming removed 0 bases at V and 1 base at J, with 13 bases between.